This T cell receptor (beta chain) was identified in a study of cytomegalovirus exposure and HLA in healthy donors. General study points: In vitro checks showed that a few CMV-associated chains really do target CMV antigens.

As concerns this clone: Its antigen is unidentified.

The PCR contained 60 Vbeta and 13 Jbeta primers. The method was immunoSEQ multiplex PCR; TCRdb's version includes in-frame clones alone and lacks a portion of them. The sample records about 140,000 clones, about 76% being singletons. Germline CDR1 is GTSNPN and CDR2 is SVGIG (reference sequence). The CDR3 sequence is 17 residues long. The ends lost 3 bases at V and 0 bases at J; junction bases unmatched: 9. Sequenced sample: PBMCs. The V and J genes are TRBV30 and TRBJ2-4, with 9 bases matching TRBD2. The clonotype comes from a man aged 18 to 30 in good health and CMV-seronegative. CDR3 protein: CAWSKSTSGLAKNIQYF. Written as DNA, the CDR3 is TGTGCCTGGAGCAAATCTACTAGCGGGCTAGCCAAAAACATTCAGTACTTC.